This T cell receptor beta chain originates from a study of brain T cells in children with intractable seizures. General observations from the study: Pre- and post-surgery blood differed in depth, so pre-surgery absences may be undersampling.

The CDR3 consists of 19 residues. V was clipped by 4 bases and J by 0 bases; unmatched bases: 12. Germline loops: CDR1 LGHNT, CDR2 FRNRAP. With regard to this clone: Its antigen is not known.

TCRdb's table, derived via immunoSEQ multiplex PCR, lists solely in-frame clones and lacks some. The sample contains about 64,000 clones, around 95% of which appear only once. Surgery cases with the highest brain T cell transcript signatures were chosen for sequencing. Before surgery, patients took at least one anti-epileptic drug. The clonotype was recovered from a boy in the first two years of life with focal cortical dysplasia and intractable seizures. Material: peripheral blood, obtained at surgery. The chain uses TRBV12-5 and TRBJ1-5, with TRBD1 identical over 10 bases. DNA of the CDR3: TGTGCTAGTGGTTCCTCCGGGACAGGGGACCCTTATAGCAATCAGCCCCAGCATTTT. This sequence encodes CASGSSGTGDPYSNQPQHF.